This entry concerns a single T cell receptor beta chain. A few counts support this clonotype. What antigen it recognizes has not been identified. No quality values exist for individual bases; no much larger clone is one base distant. Trimming takes 9 bases off V and 4 bases off J; junction bases not matched to a gene: 6. The CDR3 runs 13 residues from the cysteine to the phenylalanine. Only the CDR3 region is kept as DNA, spanning 39 bases read in frame from base 1. According to the germline V gene, CDR1 reads MNHEY and CDR2 reads SVGEGT. Library preparation used RT-PCR. The instrument given in TCRdb is Illumina MiSeq. TCRdb reprocessed the public reads (quality trimming at Q25 with fastp, clone calling with MiXCR) and kept in-frame beta chains. Each entry merges the rows of one CDR3 protein and shows their most common DNA and genes. This sample lists about 680,000 distinct CDR3 sequences; 14% were detected once. The ten biggest clones cover 3.6% of the sample.

The data are from a study (TCRdb year 2016). The receptor was derived from a female donor in good health, serving as a healthy control. In this chain, TRBV6-2 or TRBV6-3 is recombined with TRBJ1-5; TRBD1 matches 7 bases in the middle. The sample taken for sequencing was memory CD4+ T cells from blood. CDR3 reads: CASRGQNNQPQHF. At the DNA level, the sequence is TGTGCCAGTAGGGGACAGAATAATCAGCCCCAGCATTTT.